This TCR beta chain comes out of a study of blood T cell repertoires in COVID-19. Here immunoSEQ multiplex PCR was the method, and the copy in TCRdb shows in-frame clones only, minus some. The sample consists of 55,000 to 90,000 clones, around 83% of them appearing once. This clone appeared a single time. The CDR3 has 19 residues. Trimming took 2 bases from V and 0 from J; bases not matched to a gene: 7. The germline V gene has CDR1 KGHDR and CDR2 SFDVKD. The receptor's source is a woman aged 80 or over with active or convalescent COVID-19. The V gene is TRBV24-1, the J gene TRBJ2-6; 9 bases agree with TRBD1. What was sequenced was peripheral blood. The CDR3 DNA reads as TGTGCCACCAGTGATTCTAGACAGGGGGACCTCTCTGGGGCCAACGTCCTGACTTTC. Its translation is CATSDSRQGDLSGANVLTF.